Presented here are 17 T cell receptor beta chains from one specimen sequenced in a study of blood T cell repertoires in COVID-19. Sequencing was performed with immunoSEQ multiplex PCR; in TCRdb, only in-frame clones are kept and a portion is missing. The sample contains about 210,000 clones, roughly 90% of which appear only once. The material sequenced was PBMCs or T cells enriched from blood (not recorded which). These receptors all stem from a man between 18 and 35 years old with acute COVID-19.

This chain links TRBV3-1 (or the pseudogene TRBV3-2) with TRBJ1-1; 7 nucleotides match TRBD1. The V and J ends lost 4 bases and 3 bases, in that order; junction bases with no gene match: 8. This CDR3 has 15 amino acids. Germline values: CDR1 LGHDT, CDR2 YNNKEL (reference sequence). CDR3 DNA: TGTGCCAGCAGCCCAGGACAGGCTTTGGACACTGAAGCTTTCTTT. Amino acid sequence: CASSPGQALDTEAFF.

The CDR3 nucleotides read TGCAGCGTCATCGAACAGAACACTGAAGCTTTCTTT. Translation: CSVIEQNTEAFF. V is TRBV29-1 and J is TRBJ1-1; D ambiguous. Trimming removed 6 bases from V and 1 base from J, with 9 bases in between. CDR1 is SQVTM, CDR2 ANQGSEA, per germline. The CDR3 is made up of 12 amino acids.

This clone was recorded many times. CDR3 coding DNA: TGTGCCAGTAGCTATCCAGGAGGGGCACGAGAGCAGTTCTTC. Translated: CASSYPGGAREQFF. This chain joins TRBV19 and TRBJ2-1; tentatively, D is TRBD2 (6 bases). Trimming took 6 bases from V and 10 from J, leaving 19 bases between them. CDR1 and CDR2 from the germline V gene are LNHDA and SQIVND (reference sequence). The CDR3 is 14 residues long.

CDR3 loop: CASNKGADTQYF. In DNA form, the CDR3 reads TGTGCCAGCAACAAGGGGGCAGATACGCAGTATTTT. The chain couples TRBV28 to TRBJ2-3, with a possible D match to TRBD1 (6 bases). Trimming removed 7 bases at V and 4 bases at J, with 9 bases between. CDR1 and CDR2 from the germline V gene are MDHEN and SYDVKM. This CDR3 is 12 amino acids long.

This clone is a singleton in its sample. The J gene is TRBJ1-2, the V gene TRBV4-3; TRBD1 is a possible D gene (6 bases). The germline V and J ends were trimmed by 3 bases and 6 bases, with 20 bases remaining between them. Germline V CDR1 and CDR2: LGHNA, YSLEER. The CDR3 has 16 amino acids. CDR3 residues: CASSQTQDSPLNGYTF. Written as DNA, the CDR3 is TGCGCCAGCAGCCAGACTCAGGACAGCCCCCTAAATGGCTACACCTTC.

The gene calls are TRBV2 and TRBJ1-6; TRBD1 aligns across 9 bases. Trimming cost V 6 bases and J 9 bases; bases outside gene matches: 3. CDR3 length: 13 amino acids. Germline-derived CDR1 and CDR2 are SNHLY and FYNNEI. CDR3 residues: CASRGTGFSPLHF. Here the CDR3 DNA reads TGTGCCAGCAGAGGGACAGGGTTTTCACCCCTCCACTTT.

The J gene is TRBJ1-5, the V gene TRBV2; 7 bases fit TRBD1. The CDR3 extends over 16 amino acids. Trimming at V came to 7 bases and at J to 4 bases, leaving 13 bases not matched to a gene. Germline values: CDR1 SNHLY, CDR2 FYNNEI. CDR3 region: CASTDPGGRGNQPQHF. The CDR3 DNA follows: TGTGCCAGCACTGACCCCGGAGGCAGGGGGAATCAGCCCCAGCATTTT.

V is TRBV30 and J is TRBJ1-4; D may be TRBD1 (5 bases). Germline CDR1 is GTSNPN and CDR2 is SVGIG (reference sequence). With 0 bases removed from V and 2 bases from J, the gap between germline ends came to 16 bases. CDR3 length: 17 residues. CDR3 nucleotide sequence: TGTGCCTGGAGTGTATGGGGCGGAGGGCCTACTAATGAAAAACTGTTTTTT. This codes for CAWSVWGGGPTNEKLFF.

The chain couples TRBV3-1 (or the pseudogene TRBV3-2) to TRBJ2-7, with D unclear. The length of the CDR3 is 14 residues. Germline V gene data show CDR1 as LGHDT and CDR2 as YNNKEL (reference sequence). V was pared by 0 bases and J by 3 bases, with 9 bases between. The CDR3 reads CASSQDHTDYEQYF. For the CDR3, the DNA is TGTGCCAGCAGCCAAGATCACACAGACTACGAGCAGTACTTC.

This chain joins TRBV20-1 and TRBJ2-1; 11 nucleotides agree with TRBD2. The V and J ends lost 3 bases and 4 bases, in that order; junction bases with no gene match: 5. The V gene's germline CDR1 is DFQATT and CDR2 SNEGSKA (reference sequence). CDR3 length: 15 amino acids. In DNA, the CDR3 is TGCAGTGCTAGTGCCGGGACTAGCGGTTACAATGAGCAGTTCTTC. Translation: CSASAGTSGYNEQFF.

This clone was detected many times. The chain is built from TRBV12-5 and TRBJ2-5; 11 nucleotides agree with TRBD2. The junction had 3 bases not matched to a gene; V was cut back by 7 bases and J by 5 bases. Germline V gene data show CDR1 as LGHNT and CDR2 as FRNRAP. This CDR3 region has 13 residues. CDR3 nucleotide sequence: TGTGCTAGTGCGGCTAGCGGGAGGGAGACCCAGTACTTC. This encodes CASAASGRETQYF.

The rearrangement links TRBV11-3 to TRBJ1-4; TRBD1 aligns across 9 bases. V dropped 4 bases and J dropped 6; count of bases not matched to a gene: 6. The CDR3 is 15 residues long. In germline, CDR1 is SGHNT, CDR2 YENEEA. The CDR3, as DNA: TGTGCCAGCAGCTCGACAGGGGGGTTTTATGAAAAACTGTTTTTT. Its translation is CASSSTGGFYEKLFF.

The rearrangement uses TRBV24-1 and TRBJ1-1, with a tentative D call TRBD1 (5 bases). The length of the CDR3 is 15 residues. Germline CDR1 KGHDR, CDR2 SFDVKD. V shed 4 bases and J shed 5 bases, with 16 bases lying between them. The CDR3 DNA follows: TGTGCCACCAGTGAAGCCAATCAGGGTGGAACTGAAGCTTTCTTT. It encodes CATSEANQGGTEAFF.

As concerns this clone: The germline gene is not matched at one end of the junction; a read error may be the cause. In DNA, the CDR3 is TGTGCCAGCAGCCTAATGGTCTCTTCCTCCCACGAGCAGTACTTC. Amino acids: CASSLMVSSSHEQYF. V is TRBV7-9 and J is TRBJ2-7, with no clear D. This CDR3 region has 15 residues. The germline V gene encodes CDR1 SEHNR and CDR2 FQNEAQ (reference sequence).

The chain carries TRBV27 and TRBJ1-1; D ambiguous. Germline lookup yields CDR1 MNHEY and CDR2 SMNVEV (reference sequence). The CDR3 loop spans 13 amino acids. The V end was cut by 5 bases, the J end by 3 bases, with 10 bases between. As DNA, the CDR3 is TGTGCCAGCAGTCGCGGAGCGGACACTGAAGCTTTCTTT. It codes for CASSRGADTEAFF.

The CDR3 spells CASSSVGQGILYEQYF. The DNA of the CDR3 is TGTGCCAGCAGTTCCGTAGGACAGGGTATTTTATACGAGCAGTACTTC. The chain couples TRBV28 to TRBJ2-7; 8 bases are shared with TRBD1. The germline gives CDR1 MDHEN, CDR2 SYDVKM. Trimming took 4 bases from V and 4 from J; bases not matched to a gene: 12. This CDR3 is built from 16 residues. The variable domain in full, completed from reference TRBV28 and TRBJ2-7, reads DVKVTQSSRYLVKRTGEKVFLECVQDMDHENMFWYRQDPGLGLRLIYFSYDVKMKEKGDIPEGYSVSREKKERFSLILESASTNQTSMYLCASSSVGQGILYEQYFGPGTRLTVT.

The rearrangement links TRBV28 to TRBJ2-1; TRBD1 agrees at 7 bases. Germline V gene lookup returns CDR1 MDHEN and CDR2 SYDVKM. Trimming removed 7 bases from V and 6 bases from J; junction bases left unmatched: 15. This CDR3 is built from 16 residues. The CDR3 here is CASTNRGSAEINEQFF. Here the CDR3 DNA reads TGTGCCAGCACCAACAGGGGATCGGCGGAGATCAATGAGCAGTTCTTC.